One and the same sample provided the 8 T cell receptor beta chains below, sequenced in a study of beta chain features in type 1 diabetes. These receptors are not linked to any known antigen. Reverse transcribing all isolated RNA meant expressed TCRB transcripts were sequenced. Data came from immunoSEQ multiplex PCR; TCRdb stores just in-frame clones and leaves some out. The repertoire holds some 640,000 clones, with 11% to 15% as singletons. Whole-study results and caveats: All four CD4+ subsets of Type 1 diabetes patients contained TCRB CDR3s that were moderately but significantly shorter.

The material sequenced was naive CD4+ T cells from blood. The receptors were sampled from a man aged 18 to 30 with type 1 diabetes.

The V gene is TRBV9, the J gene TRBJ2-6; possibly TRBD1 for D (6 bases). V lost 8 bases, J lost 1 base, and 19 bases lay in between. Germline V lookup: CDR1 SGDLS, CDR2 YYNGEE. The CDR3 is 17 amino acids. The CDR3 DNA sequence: TGTGCCAGTACTCACCGGGACACCTTGTCTGGGGCCAACGTCCTGACTTTC. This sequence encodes CASTHRDTLSGANVLTF.

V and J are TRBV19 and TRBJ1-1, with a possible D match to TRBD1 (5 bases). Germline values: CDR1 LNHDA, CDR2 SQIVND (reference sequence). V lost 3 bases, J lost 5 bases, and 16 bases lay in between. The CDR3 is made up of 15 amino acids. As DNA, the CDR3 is TGTGCCAGTAGTATGAAGTCGCGGGGGGTAACTGAAGCTTTCTTT. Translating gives CASSMKSRGVTEAFF.

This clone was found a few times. The CDR3 DNA is TGTGCCTGGAGTTCCCGGGCTCCCCTCCTCGGAAAACTGTTTTTT. Amino acids: CAWSSRAPLLGKLFF. J is TRBJ1-4 and V is TRBV30, with D unclear. Trimming left V 2 bases short and J 10 bases short, with 20 bases between. CDR3 size: 15 residues. The germline gives CDR1 GTSNPN, CDR2 SVGIG (reference sequence).

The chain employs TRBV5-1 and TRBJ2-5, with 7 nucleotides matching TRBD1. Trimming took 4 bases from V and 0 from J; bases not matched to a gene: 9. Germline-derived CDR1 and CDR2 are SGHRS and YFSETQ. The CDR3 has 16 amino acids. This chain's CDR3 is CASSQRKGGDQETQYF. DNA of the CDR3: TGCGCCAGCAGCCAAAGAAAAGGGGGCGACCAAGAGACCCAGTACTTC.

In DNA form, the CDR3 reads TGTGCCAGCAACCCGCTCGAGACCCAGTACTTC. It translates to CASNPLETQYF. V and J are TRBV2 and TRBJ2-5, with D unclear. This CDR3 has 11 residues. CDR1 SNHLY and CDR2 FYNNEI come from the germline V gene. V lost 7 bases and J lost 5, with 8 bases in between.

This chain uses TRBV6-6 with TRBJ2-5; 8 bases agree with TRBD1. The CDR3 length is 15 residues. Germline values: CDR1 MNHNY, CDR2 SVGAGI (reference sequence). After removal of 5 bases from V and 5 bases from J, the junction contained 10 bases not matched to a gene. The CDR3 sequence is CASSPTAGGAETQYF. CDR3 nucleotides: TGTGCCAGCAGTCCAACGGCAGGGGGCGCCGAGACCCAGTACTTC.

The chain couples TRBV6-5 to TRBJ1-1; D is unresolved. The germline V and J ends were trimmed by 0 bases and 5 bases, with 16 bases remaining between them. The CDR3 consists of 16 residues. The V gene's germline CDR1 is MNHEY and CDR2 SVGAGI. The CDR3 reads CASSYSTYPPRTEAFF. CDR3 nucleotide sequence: TGTGCCAGCAGTTACTCGACTTACCCGCCGAGAACTGAAGCTTTCTTT.

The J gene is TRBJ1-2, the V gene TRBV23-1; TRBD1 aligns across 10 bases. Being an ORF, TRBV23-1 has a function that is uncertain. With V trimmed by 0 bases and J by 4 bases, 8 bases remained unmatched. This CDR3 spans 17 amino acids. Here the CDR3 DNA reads TGCGCCAGCAGTCAATCGGAAGACAGGGGGCTCCGCTATGGCTACACCTTC. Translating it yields CASSQSEDRGLRYGYTF.